The T cell receptor (beta chain) under discussion was sequenced for a study of blood T cell repertoires in COVID-19. Source study methods: Amplified reference gene primers provided the basis for estimating nucleated cell counts. Libraries were prepared by immunoSEQ multiplex PCR; TCRdb keeps only in-frame clonotypes and omits some of them. D and trimming come from the DNA, and the V and J calls and clone size come from that table. The table lists 200,000 to 250,000 clones, 75% to 85% of them singletons. CDR3 length: 13 residues. Germline trimming cut 5 bases from V and 2 bases from J; bases unmatched to any gene: 3. From germline, CDR1 is SGHVS and CDR2 FNYEAQ.

The source material was peripheral blood. This clonotype was sampled from a human donor in a cohort sampled during active COVID-19. The J gene is TRBJ2-7, the V gene TRBV7-6, with 7 bases aligning to TRBD1. Here the CDR3 reads CASSMGTAYEQYF. The CDR3, as DNA: TGTGCCAGCAGCATGGGGACAGCCTACGAGCAGTACTTC. Drawing the rest from reference TRBV7-6 and TRBJ2-7, the complete variable domain is GAGVSQSPRYKVTKRGQDVALRCDPISGHVSLYWYRQALGQGPEFLTYFNYEAQQDKSGLPNDRFSAERPEGSISTLTIQRTEQRDSAMYRCASSMGTAYEQYFGPGTRLTVT.